This T cell receptor (beta chain) derives from a study of T cell changes during pregnancy in multiple sclerosis. The length of the CDR3 is 15 residues. Trimming took off 8 bases at V and 0 bases at J, with 15 bases between the two ends. Germline loops: CDR1 LNHNV, CDR2 YYDKDF (reference sequence). TCRdb's table, derived via immunoSEQ multiplex PCR, lists solely in-frame clones and lacks some. Among 29,000 or so clones listed, 89% were seen once. This receptor was identified in a female donor with multiple sclerosis, enrolled in a pregnancy study. The sample in question was CD8+ T cells from peripheral blood mononuclear cells, obtained in the second trimester of pregnancy. The chain recombines TRBV15 with TRBJ2-3; the D gene is possibly TRBD2 (6 bases). As DNA, the CDR3 is TGTGCCACCCAATCAGGAAGCGGGAGCACAGATACGCAGTATTTT. Residues: CATQSGSGSTDTQYF.